These 11 T cell receptor beta chains originate from one sample sequenced in a study of neurological immune-mediated disorders. TCRdb re-called the 5' RACE reads with MiXCR, one entry per CDR3 protein. This table holds around 69,000 distinct CDR3 sequences, 4.5% found once. Source material: PBMCs. Source of these receptors: a man aged 30 to 39 with multiple sclerosis.

This clonotype showed up just a few times. One end of the junction is discordant with germline, which a read error may explain. The chain combines TRBV5-1 with TRBJ1-5; 11 bases match TRBD1. CDR3 length: 15 residues. The germline gives CDR1 SGHRS, CDR2 YFSETQ. CDR3 DNA: TGCGCCAGCAGACCCGGACAGGGGGCCGGTCAGCCCCAGAATTTT. Translated: CASRPGQGAGQPQNF.

This clonotype was seen many times. The CDR3 region is CASSQEVGLPYEQYV. CDR3 in DNA: TGCGCCAGCAGCCAAGAGGTAGGACTCCCCTACGAGCAGTACGTC. The rearrangement links TRBV4-1 to TRBJ2-7; weak D call: TRBD2 (5 bases). CDR3 length: 15 residues. V dropped 0 bases and J dropped 2 bases, with 11 bases sitting between them. Germline-derived CDR1 and CDR2 are MGHRA and YSYEKL.

This clonotype was picked up many times. The chain is built from TRBV5-1 and TRBJ1-2; D ambiguous. CDR3 length equals 11 residues. CDR1 is SGHRS and CDR2 is YFSETQ in the germline V gene. V was trimmed by 7 bases and J by 5 bases, leaving 9 bases between them. The CDR3 DNA reads as TGCGCCAGCGAGGACGGATATGGCTACACCTTC. As protein: CASEDGYGYTF.

Concerning this clonotype: This could be a read error, since a much larger clone is one nucleotide away. This rearrangement joins TRBV5-5 to TRBJ1-1; D is undetermined. Germline loops: CDR1 SGHKS, CDR2 YYEKEE (reference sequence). The CDR3 is 13 residues long. Here the CDR3 reads CASSLGDNTQAFF. DNA of the CDR3: TGTGCCAGCAGCTTGGGGGATAACACTCAAGCTTTCTTT.

This clonotype was seen at least ten times. This chain uses TRBV24-1 with TRBJ2-3; TRBD2 matches at 12 bases. Per germline, CDR1 KGHDR and CDR2 SFDVKD. The junction had 11 bases not matched to a gene; V was cut back by 4 bases and J by 10 bases. The CDR3 consists of 16 residues. Here the CDR3 reads CATSDHTASGGGPQYF. CDR3 coding DNA: TGTGCCACCAGTGACCACACGGCTAGCGGGGGGGGGCCGCAGTATTTT.

This clonotype was seen many times. The V gene is TRBV5-6, the J gene TRBJ1-1; no reliable D call. V lost 3 bases to trimming and J lost 8 bases, with 8 bases between them. The CDR3 is 11 residues long. Germline V gives CDR1 SGHDT, CDR2 YYEEEE. CDR3 DNA: TGTGCCAGCAGCTCTCTAGGGGAAGCTTTCTTT. This translates into CASSSLGEAFF.

The rearrangement joins TRBV28 to TRBJ2-2; D unclear. The CDR3 is 15 residues long. The germline gives CDR1 MDHEN, CDR2 SYDVKM. V lost 5 bases, J lost 2 bases, and 12 bases lay in between. The CDR3 reads CASSPLVPNTGELFF. As DNA, the CDR3 is TGTGCCAGCAGTCCCCTCGTTCCAAACACCGGGGAGCTGTTTTTT.

This CDR3 is CSASPHGEGQPQHF. For the CDR3, the DNA is TGCAGTGCTAGTCCCCATGGGGAAGGTCAGCCCCAGCATTTT. V and J are TRBV20-1 and TRBJ1-5, with no clear D. Trimming left V 3 bases short and J 6 bases short, with 15 bases between. CDR1 is DFQATT, CDR2 SNEGSKA, per germline (reference sequence). The CDR3 totals 14 residues.

This clonotype was picked up a small number of times. The rearrangement joins TRBV9 to TRBJ1-1, with unresolved D. The CDR3 is made up of 12 amino acids. Per germline, CDR1 SGDLS and CDR2 YYNGEE. V was clipped by 1 base and J by 8 bases, with 9 bases between them. The CDR3 nucleotides read TGTGCCAGCAGCGTAAGGGAAGGAGAAGCTTTCTTT. Its translation: CASSVREGEAFF.

This clonotype was seen repeatedly, ten times or more. The V and J genes are TRBV6-6 and TRBJ2-2, with TRBD2 matching 8 bases. V shed 8 bases and J 4 bases; nucleotides not matched to a gene: 6. Germline V gives CDR1 MNHNY, CDR2 SVGAGI (reference sequence). The CDR3 is 14 residues long. CDR3: CASYGGGFTGELFF. The CDR3, as DNA: TGTGCCAGCTACGGGGGGGGGTTCACCGGGGAGCTGTTTTTT.

This clonotype was detected ten times or more. V usage is TRBV6-1 and J usage is TRBJ1-2; 7 nucleotides match TRBD1. The trim removed 5 bases at V and 6 bases at J, leaving 12 bases unmatched. Germline values: CDR1 MNHNS, CDR2 SASEGT. The CDR3 runs 15 residues. The CDR3 here is CASSSQQGQGDGYTF. Written as DNA, the CDR3 is TGTGCCAGCAGTTCTCAACAGGGGCAGGGCGATGGCTACACCTTC.